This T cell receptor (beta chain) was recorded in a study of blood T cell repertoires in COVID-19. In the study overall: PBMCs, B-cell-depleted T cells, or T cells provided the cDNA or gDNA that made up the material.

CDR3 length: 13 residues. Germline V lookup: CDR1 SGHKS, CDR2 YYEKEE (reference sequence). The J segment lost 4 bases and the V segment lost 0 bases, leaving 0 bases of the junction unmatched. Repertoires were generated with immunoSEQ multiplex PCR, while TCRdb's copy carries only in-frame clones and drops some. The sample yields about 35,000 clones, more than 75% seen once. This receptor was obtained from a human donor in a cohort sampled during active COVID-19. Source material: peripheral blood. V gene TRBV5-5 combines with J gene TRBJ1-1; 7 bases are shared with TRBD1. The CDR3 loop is CASSLDRGTEAFF. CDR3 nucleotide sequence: TGTGCCAGCAGCTTGGACAGGGGCACTGAAGCTTTCTTT.